Listed below are T cell receptor beta chains from one sample, sequenced in a study of spatial heterogeneity in lung cancer. TCRdb processed the 5' RACE reads anew with MiXCR; each CDR3 protein has one entry. Of around 87,000 distinct CDR3 sequences in the sample, around 12% were seen once. Sequences were derived from PBMCs, sampled at surgery. These receptors originate from a male donor with early-stage non-small cell lung cancer. Both conserved end residues are part of each CDR3. D genes are given only for firm matches.

TRBV6-6	TRBJ2-4	.	CASTLYGDLNIQYF
TRBV20-1	TRBJ2-3	.	CSARDLVSYTDTQYF
TRBV4-2	TRBJ1-1	TRBD1	CASSQLQGQANTEAFF
TRBV12-3/TRBV12-4	TRBJ2-1	.	CASSLGSAREQFF
TRBV5-1	TRBJ2-2	.	CASSPDGSGELFF
TRBV5-1	TRBJ2-5	.	CASSGRVGLETQYF
TRBV4-2	TRBJ1-6	.	CASSRDEQGSYNSPLHF
TRBV2	TRBJ2-1	.	CASSDGGRRPYNEQFF
TRBV28	TRBJ2-7	TRBD1	CASSTPGTGSGEQYF
TRBV5-1	TRBJ2-7	TRBD1	CASSPPGTGTYEQYF
TRBV28	TRBJ1-6	.	CASWDTVGSYNSPLHF
TRBV5-1	TRBJ2-7	.	CASSLEGEFSYEQYF
TRBV5-5	TRBJ1-3	.	CASSTGLSSGNTIYF
TRBV19	TRBJ2-3	TRBD2	CASSWTSGFTDTQYF
TRBV18	TRBJ2-7	.	CASSPEASGRNYEQYF
TRBV9	TRBJ2-2	.	CASSAGQRVNTGELFF
TRBV7-9	TRBJ2-5	.	CASSPQTGIRQETQYF
TRBV11-3	TRBJ2-1	.	CASSLRGALSSYNEQFF
TRBV10-3	TRBJ2-3	TRBD2	CAISVGTSGSGTDTQYF
TRBV28	TRBJ2-6	.	CASRPSLTGANVLTF
TRBV7-9	TRBJ1-1	.	CASSQYQQNTEAFF
TRBV18	TRBJ2-7	TRBD1	CASSPGQGHSYEQYF